This is a list of T cell receptor beta chains from one sample in a study of Graves' ophthalmopathy and Graves' hyperthyroidism. TCRdb processed the multiplex PCR reads anew with MiXCR; each CDR3 protein has one entry. The table lists 45,000 to 60,000 distinct CDR3 sequences, about half of them singletons. The sample taken for sequencing was peripheral blood. These receptors came from an adult woman with Graves' ophthalmopathy. CDR3s leave out the opening cysteine and the closing phenylalanine or tryptophan. The order of the fields is J gene, V gene, CDR3 length, CDR3 protein.

j_call: TRBJ1-6
v_call: TRBV20-1
cdr3_length: 12
cdr3_aa: SAAQGDEDSPLH

j_call: TRBJ2-2
v_call: TRBV9
cdr3_length: 12
cdr3_aa: ASRTGLATGELF

j_call: TRBJ2-1
v_call: TRBV24-1
cdr3_length: 14
cdr3_aa: ATSDWGSGRYNEQF

j_call: TRBJ1-1
v_call: TRBV7-2
cdr3_length: 10
cdr3_aa: ASSLAGTEAF

j_call: TRBJ2-3
v_call: TRBV3-1
cdr3_length: 13
cdr3_aa: ASSQDLLFTDTQY

j_call: TRBJ1-1
v_call: TRBV6-4
cdr3_length: 11
cdr3_aa: ASSDRDNTEAF

j_call: TRBJ1-1
v_call: TRBV19
cdr3_length: 9
cdr3_aa: ASSILTEAF

j_call: TRBJ1-5
v_call: TRBV9
cdr3_length: 12
cdr3_aa: ASSGPEGDQPQH

j_call: TRBJ1-2
v_call: TRBV6-1
cdr3_length: 14
cdr3_aa: ASGSYRDNTNYGYT

j_call: TRBJ1-1
v_call: TRBV20-1
cdr3_length: 10
cdr3_aa: SARQGDTEAF

j_call: TRBJ1-5
v_call: TRBV18
cdr3_length: 10
cdr3_aa: ASSISNQPQH

j_call: TRBJ2-3
v_call: TRBV24-1
cdr3_length: 10
cdr3_aa: ATSGDRDTQY

j_call: TRBJ1-4
v_call: TRBV3-1
cdr3_length: 17
cdr3_aa: ASSPLQDRGVSGNEKLF

j_call: TRBJ2-7
v_call: TRBV19
cdr3_length: 13
cdr3_aa: ASSAAGGLVYEQY

j_call: TRBJ2-5
v_call: TRBV20-1
cdr3_length: 11
cdr3_aa: SASPGLGETQY

j_call: TRBJ2-3
v_call: TRBV5-1
cdr3_length: 10
cdr3_aa: ASSSYFDTQY

j_call: TRBJ2-7
v_call: TRBV20-1
cdr3_length: 13
cdr3_aa: SARDLTGSAYEQY

j_call: TRBJ1-5
v_call: TRBV19
cdr3_length: 12
cdr3_aa: ASSMTNSNQPQH

j_call: TRBJ2-1
v_call: TRBV7-4
cdr3_length: 13
cdr3_aa: ASPPGVFSYNEQF

j_call: TRBJ2-3
v_call: TRBV19
cdr3_length: 10
cdr3_aa: ASSRGSDTQY

j_call: TRBJ2-4
v_call: TRBV7-2
cdr3_length: 10
cdr3_aa: ASSLMTDIQY

j_call: TRBJ1-5
v_call: TRBV19
cdr3_length: 14
cdr3_aa: ASSSGTGPNSGPQH

j_call: TRBJ1-4
v_call: TRBV9
cdr3_length: 13
cdr3_aa: ASSVEETTNEKLF

j_call: TRBJ2-1
v_call: TRBV11-3
cdr3_length: 15
cdr3_aa: ASSPQAGASSYNEQF

j_call: TRBJ2-5
v_call: TRBV20-1
cdr3_length: 12
cdr3_aa: SASRGVRRETQY

j_call: TRBJ1-2
v_call: TRBV7-2
cdr3_length: 9
cdr3_aa: ASLTVYGYT

j_call: TRBJ2-5
v_call: TRBV4-1
cdr3_length: 13
cdr3_aa: ASSQDWGGRETQY

j_call: TRBJ2-1
v_call: TRBV25-1
cdr3_length: 13
cdr3_aa: ASSWSAGGHNEQF

j_call: TRBJ1-1
v_call: TRBV5-1
cdr3_length: 11
cdr3_aa: ASSLRGDGQAF

j_call: TRBJ1-1
v_call: TRBV29-1
cdr3_length: 10
cdr3_aa: SVEVGNTEAF

j_call: TRBJ1-2
v_call: TRBV28
cdr3_length: 14
cdr3_aa: ASSTSRGGRIYGYT

j_call: TRBJ1-1
v_call: TRBV5-4
cdr3_length: 11
cdr3_aa: ASRRGGRAEAF

j_call: TRBJ1-2
v_call: TRBV20-1
cdr3_length: 11
cdr3_aa: SARDQRGSGNT

j_call: TRBJ1-4
v_call: TRBV27
cdr3_length: 13
cdr3_aa: ASRVGQGANEKLF

j_call: TRBJ2-7
v_call: TRBV29-1
cdr3_length: 10
cdr3_aa: SGSRGGAEQY

j_call: TRBJ2-2
v_call: TRBV7-9
cdr3_length: 11
cdr3_aa: ASSLEEDGELF

j_call: TRBJ2-3
v_call: TRBV20-1
cdr3_length: 12
cdr3_aa: GTGPTHFTDTQY

j_call: TRBJ2-1
v_call: TRBV19
cdr3_length: 12
cdr3_aa: ASSRPSGSGEQF

j_call: TRBJ1-6
v_call: TRBV7-2
cdr3_length: 14
cdr3_aa: ASSLAGTAYNSPLH

j_call: TRBJ2-1
v_call: TRBV24-1
cdr3_length: 14
cdr3_aa: ATSDPTGGVGNEQF

j_call: TRBJ2-6
v_call: TRBV13
cdr3_length: 14
cdr3_aa: ASSLKPGTGANVLT

j_call: TRBJ2-7
v_call: TRBV11-2
cdr3_length: 11
cdr3_aa: ASSLEAGREQY

j_call: TRBJ1-2
v_call: TRBV6-6
cdr3_length: 11
cdr3_aa: ASSTRQGSGNT

j_call: TRBJ2-7
v_call: TRBV20-1
cdr3_length: 12
cdr3_aa: SASPGTGAYEQY

j_call: TRBJ1-5
v_call: TRBV5-6
cdr3_length: 13
cdr3_aa: ASSGTRGGDQPQH

j_call: TRBJ2-3
v_call: TRBV6-4
cdr3_length: 15
cdr3_aa: ASSGTSGGEGTDTQY

j_call: TRBJ2-5
v_call: TRBV7-2
cdr3_length: 18
cdr3_aa: ASSTTRDRVVLAEQETQY

j_call: TRBJ2-3
v_call: TRBV7-6
cdr3_length: 19
cdr3_aa: ASSFYICSALPGLAADTQY

j_call: TRBJ2-5
v_call: TRBV2
cdr3_length: 10
cdr3_aa: ASSEGEETQY

j_call: TRBJ1-5
v_call: TRBV2
cdr3_length: 11
cdr3_aa: ASQWSGAQPQH

j_call: TRBJ2-3
v_call: TRBV7-8
cdr3_length: 9
cdr3_aa: ASGTGDTQY

j_call: TRBJ1-1
v_call: TRBV12-3/TRBV12-4
cdr3_length: 13
cdr3_aa: ASSNPGQRNTEAF

j_call: TRBJ2-3
v_call: TRBV7-6
cdr3_length: 11
cdr3_aa: AQSRDLTDTQY

j_call: TRBJ2-1
v_call: TRBV7-8
cdr3_length: 12
cdr3_aa: ASSRTGGNNEQF